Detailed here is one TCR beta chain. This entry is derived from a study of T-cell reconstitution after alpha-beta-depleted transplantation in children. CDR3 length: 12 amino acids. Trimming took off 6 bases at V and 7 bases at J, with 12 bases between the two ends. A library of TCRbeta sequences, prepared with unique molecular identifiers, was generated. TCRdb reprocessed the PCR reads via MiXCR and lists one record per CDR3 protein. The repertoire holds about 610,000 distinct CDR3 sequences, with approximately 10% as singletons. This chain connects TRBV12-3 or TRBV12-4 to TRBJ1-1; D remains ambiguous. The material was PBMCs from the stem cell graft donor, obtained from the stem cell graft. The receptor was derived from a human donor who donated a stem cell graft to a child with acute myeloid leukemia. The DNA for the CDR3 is TGTGCCAGCAGCCTCTTGGGTGATGAAGCTTTCTTT. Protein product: CASSLLGDEAFF.